This T cell receptor beta chain stems from a study of identifying expanded T cells in peripheral blood. This clone was counted once. The protocol was immunoSEQ multiplex PCR, while the TCRdb copy is restricted to in-frame clones and leaves out a portion. The table shows approximately 100,000 clones, with around 90% occurring only once. Collection occurred without any documented infections or immune events in donors. The source material was blood. The sequence was obtained from a person aged 18-70 years in good health.

CDR3 loop: CASSDRGHSNQPQHF. The CDR3 bases are TGTGCCAGCAGCGACAGGGGGCATAGCAATCAGCCCCAGCATTTT. The V call is TRBV6-6, the J call TRBJ1-5, with 10 positions matching TRBD1. CDR3 length equals 15 residues. CDR1 is MNHNY, CDR2 SVGAGI, per germline (reference sequence). Trimming cost V 6 bases and J 0 bases; bases outside gene matches: 2.